These 17 T cell receptor beta chains were all obtained from the same sample, sequenced in a study of regulatory T cells in long-lasting Graves disease. The time point here: newly diagnosed GD, antithyroid drugs for less than 3 months. Isolated PBMC RNA provided the starting material for the TCR library. Arm-PCR with iRepertoire HTBI primers amplified the CDR3 regions for these TCR beta libraries. In TCRdb, the multiplex PCR reads were re-called with MiXCR into one record per CDR3 protein. The profile shows under 300,000 distinct CDR3 sequences, about 18% of them singletons. This material consisted of peripheral blood mononuclear cells (PBMCs), taken at new diagnosis, from a patient treated with antithyroid drugs. The receptors were sampled from a female donor with Graves disease.

Many counts were recorded for this clonotype. This chain connects TRBV6-1 to TRBJ2-3; D is undetermined. This CDR3 is 13 amino acids long. Germline V gene lookup returns CDR1 MNHNS and CDR2 SASEGT. Trimming left V 3 bases short and J 5 bases short, with 9 bases between. The DNA of the CDR3 is TGTGCCAGCAGTGAGGGCCGGCGAGATACGCAGTATTTT. It specifies CASSEGRRDTQYF.

This clonotype has ten or more counts. The chain carries TRBV7-3 and TRBJ1-1; D unclear. The V end was cut by 5 bases, the J end by 6 bases, with 10 bases between. Germline CDR1 is SGHTA and CDR2 is FQGTGA. This CDR3 comprises 12 residues. The CDR3 bases are TGTGCCAGCAGCCGGCCCGGGGCTGAAGCTTTCTTT. As protein: CASSRPGAEAFF.

This clonotype was seen only a few times. This may arise from a read error, as a much more abundant clone is one base away. This chain joins TRBV6-5 and TRBJ1-3; no firm D call. The germline V and J ends were trimmed by 0 bases and 2 bases, with 8 bases remaining between them. Looked up from germline, CDR1 is MNHEY and CDR2 is SVGAGI. This CDR3 region has 15 residues. The CDR3 here is CASSYSTIPGNTIYF. CDR3 nucleotides: TGTGCCAGCAGTTACTCCACGATCCCTGGAAACACCATATATTTT.

The V call is TRBV29-1, the J call TRBJ1-1; weak D call: TRBD1 (5 bases). Looked up from germline, CDR1 is SQVTM and CDR2 is ANQGSEA. The CDR3 has 13 residues. V was clipped by 5 bases and J by 3 bases, with 13 bases between them. The CDR3 sequence: CSVYGGGDTEAFF. CDR3 in DNA: TGCAGCGTTTATGGGGGAGGAGACACTGAAGCTTTCTTT.

The J gene is TRBJ2-2, the V gene TRBV7-2, with 12 bases lining up with TRBD2. CDR3 length: 15 amino acids. After removal of 8 bases from V and 1 base from J, the junction contained 2 bases not matched to a gene. Germline CDR1 and CDR2: SGHTA and FQGNSA. CDR3 DNA: TGTGCCAGCTCGGGACTAGCGGGGAACACCGGGGAGCTGTTTTTT. Amino acids: CASSGLAGNTGELFF.

Only one count was recorded for this clonotype. The genes are TRBV3-1 and TRBJ2-5; 10 nucleotides line up with TRBD2. The CDR3 is made up of 18 amino acids. V shed 4 bases and J 5 bases; nucleotides not matched to a gene: 16. Germline lookup yields CDR1 LGHDT and CDR2 YNNKEL (reference sequence). The CDR3 nucleotides are TGTGCCAGCAGCCCCGGGGCTAGCGGGAGTGTAGGGTTGGAGACCCAGTACTTC. Encoded protein: CASSPGASGSVGLETQYF.

This clonotype was counted many times. Given the absence of the conserved phenylalanine or tryptophan at the CDR3 end, a read error is likely. The rearrangement joins TRBV2 to TRBJ1-2; tentative D call: TRBD1 (5 bases). CDR3 length equals 13 residues. Trimming took off 4 bases at V and 10 bases at J, with 16 bases between the two ends. Germline CDR1 is SNHLY and CDR2 is FYNNEI. DNA for the CDR3: TGTGCCAGCAGTGCGGACGGGGGACGGGCCTACACCCTC. This codes for CASSADGGRAYTL.

This clonotype has at least ten counts. This chain joins TRBV18 and TRBJ2-1; 10 nucleotides line up with TRBD2. CDR1 is KGHSH, CDR2 LQKENI, per germline. The CDR3 is 15 amino acids. V trimming: 6 bases; J trimming: 9 bases; junction bases outside the gene matches: 11. The CDR3 region has the DNA TGTGCCAGCTCCCCCTTTACTAGCGGGATAAGTGAGCAGTTCTTC. This gives the protein CASSPFTSGISEQFF.

J is TRBJ2-7 and V is TRBV12-3 or TRBV12-4; 8 nucleotides line up with TRBD2. The CDR3 spans 13 residues. V lost 7 bases and J lost 2; bases outside the gene matches: 4. The CDR3 reads CASTGGGPYEQYF. DNA of the CDR3: TGTGCCAGCACGGGGGGGGGACCCTACGAGCAGTACTTC.

This clonotype was counted many times. The chain employs TRBV3-1 and TRBJ2-5; tentatively, D is TRBD2 (5 bases). CDR3 length: 14 amino acids. Germline CDR1 is LGHDT and CDR2 is YNNKEL (reference sequence). V lost 3 bases and J lost 2, with 10 bases in between. CDR3 coding DNA: TGTGCCAGCAGCCACCGGGAAGTTCAAGAGACCCAGTACTTC. Translation gives CASSHREVQETQYF.

This clonotype was observed many times. The J gene is TRBJ2-3, the V gene TRBV11-3, with D perhaps TRBD1 (5 bases). Trimming took 5 bases from V and 2 from J, leaving 14 bases between them. CDR3 length: 15 residues. Germline V gene lookup returns CDR1 SGHNT and CDR2 YENEEA. CDR3 sequence (DNA): TGTGCCAGCAGCCCCGGTGGACAACTCACAGATACGCAGTATTTT. Encoded protein: CASSPGGQLTDTQYF.

The chain has TRBV18 and TRBJ1-2; the D is unclear. Germline CDR1 is KGHSH and CDR2 is LQKENI. V lost 5 bases and J 6 bases, leaving 13 bases between the germline ends. The CDR3 loop spans 13 amino acids. CDR3 amino acids: CASSGTSMDGYTF. Here the CDR3 DNA reads TGTGCCAGCTCAGGTACTAGTATGGATGGCTACACCTTC.

In its sample, this clonotype was seen many times. This rearrangement joins TRBV20-1 to TRBJ2-3; D call uncertain. This CDR3 comprises 12 residues. Per germline, CDR1 DFQATT and CDR2 SNEGSKA (reference sequence). The V end lost 5 bases, the J end lost 1 base, and 7 bases lay between the germline ends. In nucleotides, the CDR3 is TGCAGTGCTGAGGAACGCACAGATACGCAGTATTTT. Amino acids: CSAEERTDTQYF.

This clonotype was seen repeatedly, ten times or more. The chain carries TRBV2 and TRBJ2-7; unclear D gene. Trimming took off 7 bases at V and 6 bases at J, with 19 bases between the two ends. Germline V lookup: CDR1 SNHLY, CDR2 FYNNEI. The CDR3 spans 14 residues. In DNA form, the CDR3 reads TGTGCCAGCAAAATGGGTGGTCTGCCAGGCGAGCAGTACTTC. This codes for CASKMGGLPGEQYF. Variable domain in full (rest from reference TRBV2 and TRBJ2-7): EPEVTQTPSHQVTQMGQEVILRCVPISNHLYFYWYRQILGQKVEFLVSFYNNEISEKSEIFDDQFSVERPDGSNFTLKIRSTKLEDSAMYFCASKMGGLPGEQYFGPGTRLTVT.

This clonotype has ten or more counts. The CDR3 protein is CASSPTGDPFDGYTF. CDR3 in DNA: TGTGCCAGCAGCCCGACGGGGGACCCTTTCGATGGCTACACCTTC. The chain joins TRBV27 to TRBJ1-2; D may be TRBD1 (5 bases). V lost 6 bases and J 6 bases, leaving 20 bases between the germline ends. Germline loops: CDR1 MNHEY, CDR2 SMNVEV (reference sequence). The CDR3 consists of 15 residues.

This clonotype was counted many times. The chain uses TRBV20-1 and TRBJ2-5, with D possibly being TRBD1 (6 bases). Trimming removed 5 bases at V and 4 bases at J, with 11 bases between. Germline V gene sequence: CDR1 DFQATT, CDR2 SNEGSKA (reference sequence). The CDR3 covers 12 residues. As DNA, the CDR3 is TGCAGTGCTCATCAGGGGTCAGAGACCCAGTACTTC. Residues: CSAHQGSETQYF.

In regard to this clonotype: A read error may be the cause here, since a much bigger clone is one base away. This CDR3 is missing its conserved last phenylalanine or tryptophan, likely due to a read error. The chain combines TRBV19 with TRBJ1-4, with 7 positions matching TRBD1. The J segment lost 7 bases and the V segment lost 6 bases, leaving 8 bases of the junction unmatched. This CDR3 has 14 amino acids. Germline-derived CDR1 and CDR2 are LNHDA and SQIVND (reference sequence). CDR3 nucleotides: TGTGCCAGTAGGCCGACAGGGAGAGGTGAAAAACTGTTTCTT. Translated: CASRPTGRGEKLFL.